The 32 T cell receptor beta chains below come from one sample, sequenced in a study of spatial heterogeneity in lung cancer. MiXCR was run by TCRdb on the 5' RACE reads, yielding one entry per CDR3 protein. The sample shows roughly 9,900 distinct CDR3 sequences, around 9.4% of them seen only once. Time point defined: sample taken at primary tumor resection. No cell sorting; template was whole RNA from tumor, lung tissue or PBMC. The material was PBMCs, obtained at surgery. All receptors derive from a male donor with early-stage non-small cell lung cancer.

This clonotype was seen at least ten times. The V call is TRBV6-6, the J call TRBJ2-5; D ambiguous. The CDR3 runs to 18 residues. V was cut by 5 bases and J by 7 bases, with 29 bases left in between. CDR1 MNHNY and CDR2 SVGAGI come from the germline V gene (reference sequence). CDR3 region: CASSPLGPERKAFWTQYF. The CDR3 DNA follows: TGTGCCAGCAGTCCCTTAGGCCCCGAGAGGAAGGCTTTCTGGACCCAGTACTTC.

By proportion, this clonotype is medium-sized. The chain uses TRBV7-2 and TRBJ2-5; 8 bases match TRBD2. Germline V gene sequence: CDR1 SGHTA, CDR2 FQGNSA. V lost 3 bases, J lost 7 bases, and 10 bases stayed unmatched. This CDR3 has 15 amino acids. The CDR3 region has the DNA TGTGCCAGCAGCTTTCGGTTGGCGGGGGGCGGGACCCAGTACTTC. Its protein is CASSFRLAGGGTQYF.

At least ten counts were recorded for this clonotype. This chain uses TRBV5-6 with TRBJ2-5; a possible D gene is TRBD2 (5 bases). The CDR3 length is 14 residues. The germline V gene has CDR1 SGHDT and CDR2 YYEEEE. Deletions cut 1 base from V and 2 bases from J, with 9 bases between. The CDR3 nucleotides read TGTGCCAGCAGCTTGATAGGGAGACAAGAGACCCAGTACTTC. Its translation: CASSLIGRQETQYF. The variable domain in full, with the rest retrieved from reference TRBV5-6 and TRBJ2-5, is DAGVTQSPTHLIKTRGQQVTLRCSPKSGHDTVSWYQQALGQGPQFIFQYYEEEERQRGNFPDRFSGHQFPNYSSELNVNALLLGDSALYLCASSLIGRQETQYFGPGTRLLVL.

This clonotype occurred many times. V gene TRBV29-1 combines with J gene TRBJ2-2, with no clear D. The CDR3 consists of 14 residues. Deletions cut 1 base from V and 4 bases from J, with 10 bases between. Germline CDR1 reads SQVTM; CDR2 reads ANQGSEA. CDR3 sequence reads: CSVEAQHGTGELFF. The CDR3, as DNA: TGCAGCGTTGAAGCCCAGCACGGCACCGGGGAGCTGTTTTTT.

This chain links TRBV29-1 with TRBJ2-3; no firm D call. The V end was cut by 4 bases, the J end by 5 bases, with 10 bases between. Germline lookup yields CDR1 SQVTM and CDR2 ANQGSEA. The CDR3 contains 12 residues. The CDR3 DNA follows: TGCAGCGTTGGCACAACGGGAGATACGCAGTATTTT. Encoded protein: CSVGTTGDTQYF.

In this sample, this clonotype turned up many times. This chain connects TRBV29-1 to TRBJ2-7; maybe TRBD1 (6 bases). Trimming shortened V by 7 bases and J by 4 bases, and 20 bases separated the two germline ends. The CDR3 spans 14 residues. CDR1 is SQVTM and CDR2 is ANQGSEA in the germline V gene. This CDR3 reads CSAIDRTRRYEQYF. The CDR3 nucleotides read TGCAGCGCTATTGACAGGACGAGAAGATACGAGCAGTACTTC.

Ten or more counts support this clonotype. The CDR3 sequence: CATSDSVRGRRTDTQYF. CDR3 nucleotides: TGTGCCACCAGTGATTCTGTCAGGGGGCGTAGGACAGATACGCAGTATTTT. V is TRBV24-1 and J is TRBJ2-3; 8 nucleotides agree with TRBD1. Germline-derived CDR1 and CDR2 are KGHDR and SFDVKD. J was trimmed by 3 bases and V by 2 bases; bases with no gene match: 9. CDR3 length equals 17 residues.

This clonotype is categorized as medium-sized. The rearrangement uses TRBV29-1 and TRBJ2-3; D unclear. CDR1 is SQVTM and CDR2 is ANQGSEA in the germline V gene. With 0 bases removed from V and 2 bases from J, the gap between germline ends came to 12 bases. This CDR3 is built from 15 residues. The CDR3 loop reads CSVEDPEQVTDTQYF. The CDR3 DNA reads TGCAGCGTTGAAGATCCGGAGCAGGTCACAGATACGCAGTATTTT.

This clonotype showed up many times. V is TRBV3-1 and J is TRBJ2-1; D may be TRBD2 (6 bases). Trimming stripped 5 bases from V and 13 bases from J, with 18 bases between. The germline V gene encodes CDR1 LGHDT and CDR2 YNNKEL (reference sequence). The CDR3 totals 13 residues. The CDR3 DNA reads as TGTGCCAGCAGCAGGGGAACTCGGAGGGTCCAGTTCTTC. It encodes CASSRGTRRVQFF.

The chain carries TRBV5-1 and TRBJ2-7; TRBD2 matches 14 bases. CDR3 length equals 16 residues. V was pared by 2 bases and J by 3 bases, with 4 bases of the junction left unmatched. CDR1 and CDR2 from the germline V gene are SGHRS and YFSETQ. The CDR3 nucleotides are TGCGCCAGCAGCTTAAGACTAGCGGGGGGGAGCTACGAGCAGTACTTC. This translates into CASSLRLAGGSYEQYF.

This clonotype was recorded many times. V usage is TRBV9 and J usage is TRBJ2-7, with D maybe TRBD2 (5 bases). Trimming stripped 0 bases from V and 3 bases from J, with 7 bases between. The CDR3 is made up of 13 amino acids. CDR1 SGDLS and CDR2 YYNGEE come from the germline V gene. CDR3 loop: CASSVAAGYEQYF. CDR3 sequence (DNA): TGTGCCAGCAGCGTAGCTGCGGGCTACGAGCAGTACTTC.

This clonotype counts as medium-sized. The chain's CDR3 is CASSLGQTSGANVLTF. The CDR3 DNA follows: TGCGCCAGCAGCTTGGGACAAACCTCTGGGGCCAACGTCCTGACTTTC. This chain links TRBV5-1 with TRBJ2-6; D remains ambiguous. The length of the CDR3 is 16 residues. The germline V and J ends were trimmed by 0 bases and 0 bases, with 7 bases remaining between them. Germline CDR1 is SGHRS and CDR2 is YFSETQ.

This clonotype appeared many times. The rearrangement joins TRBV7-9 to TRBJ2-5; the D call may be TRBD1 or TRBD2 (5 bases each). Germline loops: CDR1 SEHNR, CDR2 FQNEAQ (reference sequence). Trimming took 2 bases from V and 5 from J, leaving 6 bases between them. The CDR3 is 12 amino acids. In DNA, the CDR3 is TGTGCCAGCAGCTTATGGGGGGAGACCCAGTACTTC. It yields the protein CASSLWGETQYF. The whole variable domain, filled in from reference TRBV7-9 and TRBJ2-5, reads DTGVSQNPRHKITKRGQNVTFRCDPISEHNRLYWYRQTLGQGPEFLTYFQNEAQLEKSRLLSDRFSAERPKGSFSTLEIQRTEQGDSAMYLCASSLWGETQYFGPGTRLLVL.

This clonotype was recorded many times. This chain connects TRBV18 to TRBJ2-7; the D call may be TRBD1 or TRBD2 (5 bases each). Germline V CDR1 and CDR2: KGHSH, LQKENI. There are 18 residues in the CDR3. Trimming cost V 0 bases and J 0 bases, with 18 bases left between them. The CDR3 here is CASSPPESTGRISYEQYF. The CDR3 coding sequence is TGTGCCAGCTCACCACCGGAAAGCACGGGGCGAATCTCCTACGAGCAGTACTTC.

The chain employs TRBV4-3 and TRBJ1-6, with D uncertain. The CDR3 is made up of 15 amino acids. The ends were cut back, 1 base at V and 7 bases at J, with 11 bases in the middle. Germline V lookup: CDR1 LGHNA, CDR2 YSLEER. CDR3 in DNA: TGCGCCAGCAGCCAAGTAATGTTAGGGAATTCACCCCTCCACTTT. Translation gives CASSQVMLGNSPLHF.

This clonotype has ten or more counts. The CDR3 is CASSLGGSNTGELFF. The CDR3 DNA is TGTGCCAGCAGCTTGGGAGGGTCGAACACCGGGGAGCTGTTTTTT. V is TRBV7-8 and J is TRBJ2-2, with 7 bases aligning to TRBD2. Unmatched junction bases numbered 1, after V lost 3 bases and J lost 0 bases. Germline V gene lookup returns CDR1 SGHVS and CDR2 FQNEAQ. CDR3 length equals 15 residues.

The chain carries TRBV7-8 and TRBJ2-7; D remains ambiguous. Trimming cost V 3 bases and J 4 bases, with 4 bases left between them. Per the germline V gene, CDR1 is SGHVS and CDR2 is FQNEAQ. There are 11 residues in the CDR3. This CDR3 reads CASSFDYEQYF. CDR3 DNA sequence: TGTGCCAGCAGCTTCGATTACGAGCAGTACTTC.

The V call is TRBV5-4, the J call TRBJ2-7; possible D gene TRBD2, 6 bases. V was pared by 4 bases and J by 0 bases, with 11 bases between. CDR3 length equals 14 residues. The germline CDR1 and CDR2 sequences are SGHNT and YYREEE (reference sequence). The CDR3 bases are TGTGCCAGCAGCGGGACTTATGGCTCCTACGAGCAGTACTTC. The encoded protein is CASSGTYGSYEQYF.

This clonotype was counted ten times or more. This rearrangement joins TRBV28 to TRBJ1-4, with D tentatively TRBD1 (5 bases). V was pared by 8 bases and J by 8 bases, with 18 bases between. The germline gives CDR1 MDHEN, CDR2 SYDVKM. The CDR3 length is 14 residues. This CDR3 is CASATAGGLEKLFF. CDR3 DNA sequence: TGTGCCAGCGCAACCGCCGGGGGTTTAGAAAAACTGTTTTTT.

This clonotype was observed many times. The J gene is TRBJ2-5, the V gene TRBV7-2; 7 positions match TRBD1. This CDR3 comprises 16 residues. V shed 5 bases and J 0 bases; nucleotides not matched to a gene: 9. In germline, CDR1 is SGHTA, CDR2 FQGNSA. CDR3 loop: CASSPGTATYQETQYF. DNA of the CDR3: TGTGCCAGCAGCCCGGGGACAGCCACGTACCAAGAGACCCAGTACTTC. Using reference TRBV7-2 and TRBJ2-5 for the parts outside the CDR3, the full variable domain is GAGVSQSPSNKVTEKGKDVELRCDPISGHTALYWYRQSLGQGLEFLIYFQGNSAPDKSGLPSDRFSAERTGGSVSTLTIQRTQQEDSAVYLCASSPGTATYQETQYFGPGTRLLVL.

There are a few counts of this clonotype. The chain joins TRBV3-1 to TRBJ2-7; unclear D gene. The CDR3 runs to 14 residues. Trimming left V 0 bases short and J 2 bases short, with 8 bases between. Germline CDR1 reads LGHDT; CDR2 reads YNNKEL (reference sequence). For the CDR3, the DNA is TGTGCCAGCAGCCAAGAAGGCCTAGCCTACGAGCAGTACTTC. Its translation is CASSQEGLAYEQYF.

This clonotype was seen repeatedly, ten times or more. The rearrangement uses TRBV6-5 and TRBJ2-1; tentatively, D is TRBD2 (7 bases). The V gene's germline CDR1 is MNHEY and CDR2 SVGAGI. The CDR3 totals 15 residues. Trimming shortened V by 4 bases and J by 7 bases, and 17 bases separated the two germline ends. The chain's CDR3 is CASSLPGGRRNEQFF. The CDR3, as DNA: TGTGCCAGCAGTTTACCGGGGGGCCGGCGGAATGAGCAGTTCTTC.

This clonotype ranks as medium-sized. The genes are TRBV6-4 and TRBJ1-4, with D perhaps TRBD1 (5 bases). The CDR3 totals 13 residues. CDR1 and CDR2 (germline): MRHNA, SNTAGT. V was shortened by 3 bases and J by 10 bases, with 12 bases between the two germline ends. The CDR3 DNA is TGTGCCAGCAGTGAAGACCGGAGGGGAAAACTGTTTTTT. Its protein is CASSEDRRGKLFF.

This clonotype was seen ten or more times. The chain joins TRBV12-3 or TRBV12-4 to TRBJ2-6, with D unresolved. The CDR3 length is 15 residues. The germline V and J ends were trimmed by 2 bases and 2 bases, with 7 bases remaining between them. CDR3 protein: CASSLWVTGANVLTF. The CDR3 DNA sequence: TGTGCCAGCAGTTTATGGGTTACTGGGGCCAACGTCCTGACTTTC.

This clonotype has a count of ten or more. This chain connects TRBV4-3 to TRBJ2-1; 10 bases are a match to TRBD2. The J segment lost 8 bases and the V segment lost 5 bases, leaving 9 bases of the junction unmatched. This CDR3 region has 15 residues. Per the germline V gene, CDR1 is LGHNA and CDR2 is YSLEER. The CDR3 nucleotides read TGCGCCAGCAGCAATAGCGGGGGGTCCTGGGATGAGCAGTTCTTC. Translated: CASSNSGGSWDEQFF.

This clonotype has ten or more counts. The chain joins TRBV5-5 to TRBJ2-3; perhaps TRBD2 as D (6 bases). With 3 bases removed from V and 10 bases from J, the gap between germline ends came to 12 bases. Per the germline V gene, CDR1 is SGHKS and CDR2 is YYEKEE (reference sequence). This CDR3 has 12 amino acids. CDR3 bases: TGTGCCAGCAGCTCACCCGGGACTCCGCAGTATTTT. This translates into CASSSPGTPQYF.

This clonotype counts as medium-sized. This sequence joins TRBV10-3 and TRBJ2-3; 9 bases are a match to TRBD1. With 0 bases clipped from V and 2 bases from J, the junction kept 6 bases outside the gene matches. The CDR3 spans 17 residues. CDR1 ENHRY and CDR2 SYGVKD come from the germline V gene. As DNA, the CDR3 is TGTGCCATCAGTGAGTCCGGGACAGGGCTCTACACAGATACGCAGTATTTT. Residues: CAISESGTGLYTDTQYF.

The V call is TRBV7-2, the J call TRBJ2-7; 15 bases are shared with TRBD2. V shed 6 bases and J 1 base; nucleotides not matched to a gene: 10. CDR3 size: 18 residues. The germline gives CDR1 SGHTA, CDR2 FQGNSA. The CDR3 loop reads CASRPGTSGGSTSYEQYF. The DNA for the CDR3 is TGTGCCAGCAGGCCCGGGACTAGCGGGGGGTCCACTTCCTACGAGCAGTACTTC.

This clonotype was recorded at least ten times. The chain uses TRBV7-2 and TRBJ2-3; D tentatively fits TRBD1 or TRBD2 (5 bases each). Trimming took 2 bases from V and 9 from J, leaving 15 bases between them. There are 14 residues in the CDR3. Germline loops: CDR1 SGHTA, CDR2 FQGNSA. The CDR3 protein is CASSLNRPRGTQYF. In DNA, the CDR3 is TGTGCCAGCAGCTTAAACAGGCCCCGGGGAACGCAGTATTTT.

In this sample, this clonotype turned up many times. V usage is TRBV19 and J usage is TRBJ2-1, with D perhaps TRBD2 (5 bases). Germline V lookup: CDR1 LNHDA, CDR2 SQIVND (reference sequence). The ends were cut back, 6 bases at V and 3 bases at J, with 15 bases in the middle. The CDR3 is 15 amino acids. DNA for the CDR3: TGTGCCAGTAGCTATAGGAGGCAGGACTACAATGAGCAGTTCTTC. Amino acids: CASSYRRQDYNEQFF.

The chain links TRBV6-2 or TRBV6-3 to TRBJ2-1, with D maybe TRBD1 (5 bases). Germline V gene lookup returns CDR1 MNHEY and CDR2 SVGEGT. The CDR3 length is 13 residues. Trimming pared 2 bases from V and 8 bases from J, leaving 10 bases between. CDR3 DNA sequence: TGTGCCAGCAGTTACGGGGCCGAGTATGAGCAGTTCTTC. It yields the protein CASSYGAEYEQFF.

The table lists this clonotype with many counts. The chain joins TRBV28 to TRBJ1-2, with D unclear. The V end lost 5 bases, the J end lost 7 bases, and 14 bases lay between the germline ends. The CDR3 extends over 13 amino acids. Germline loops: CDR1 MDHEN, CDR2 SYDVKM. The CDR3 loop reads CASSQSGRRGYTF. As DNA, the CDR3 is TGTGCCAGCAGTCAGTCCGGCAGGCGTGGCTACACCTTC.